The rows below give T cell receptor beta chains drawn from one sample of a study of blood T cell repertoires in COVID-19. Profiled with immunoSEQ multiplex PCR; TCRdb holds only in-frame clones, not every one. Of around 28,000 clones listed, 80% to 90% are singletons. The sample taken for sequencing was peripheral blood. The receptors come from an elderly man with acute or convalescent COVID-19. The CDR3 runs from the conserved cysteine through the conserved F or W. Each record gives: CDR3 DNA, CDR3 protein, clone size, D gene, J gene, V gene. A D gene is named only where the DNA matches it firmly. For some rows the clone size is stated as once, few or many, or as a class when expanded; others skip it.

CDR3 DNA: TGTGCCTGGAGCAGGGGTAACGCGGGAGGTCAGCCCCAGCATTTT
CDR3 protein: CAWSRGNAGGQPQHF
clone size: .
D gene: .
J gene: TRBJ1-5
V gene: TRBV30

CDR3 DNA: TGTGCCAGCATCCCCCTAGCGGGCGACCACAATGAGCAGTTCTTC
CDR3 protein: CASIPLAGDHNEQFF
clone size: once
D gene: TRBD2
J gene: TRBJ2-1
V gene: TRBV6-5

CDR3 DNA: TGCGCCAGCAGCTTGGCAGGGACTGGGGAGCTGTTTTTT
CDR3 protein: CASSLAGTGELFF
clone size: .
D gene: .
J gene: TRBJ2-2
V gene: TRBV5-1

CDR3 DNA: TGTGCCAGCAGCTACCAGGACAGGGAAGCTTTCTTT
CDR3 protein: CASSYQDREAFF
clone size: once
D gene: TRBD1
J gene: TRBJ1-1
V gene: TRBV5-4

CDR3 DNA: TGTGCCAGCTCCTACCCCGACAACGAGCAGTACTTC
CDR3 protein: CASSYPDNEQYF
clone size: once
D gene: .
J gene: TRBJ2-7
V gene: TRBV18

CDR3 DNA: TGTGCCTACCTTAGCTCTGGGGCCAACGTCCTGACTTTC
CDR3 protein: CAYLSSGANVLTF
clone size: .
D gene: .
J gene: TRBJ2-6
V gene: TRBV30

CDR3 DNA: TGTGCCAGCAGGATAGGACTGAACACCGGGGAGCTGTTTTTT
CDR3 protein: CASRIGLNTGELFF
clone size: once
D gene: .
J gene: TRBJ2-2
V gene: TRBV6-5

CDR3 DNA: TGCGCCAGCAGCCTGGGGGCACGCACAGATACGCAGTATTTT
CDR3 protein: CASSLGARTDTQYF
clone size: .
D gene: .
J gene: TRBJ2-3
V gene: TRBV5-1

CDR3 DNA: TGTGCCAGCAGCCCCCAAACAGGGCCGAGTTTTAACTATGGCTACACCTTC
CDR3 protein: CASSPQTGPSFNYGYTF
clone size: .
D gene: .
J gene: TRBJ1-2
V gene: TRBV6-2/TRBV6-3

CDR3 DNA: TGTGCCAGCAGCGACAGGGGCTTGGTTGAAAAACTGTTTTTT
CDR3 protein: CASSDRGLVEKLFF
clone size: .
D gene: TRBD1
J gene: TRBJ1-4
V gene: TRBV7-8

CDR3 DNA: TGTGCCAGCAGTTTAGGAGCGGCCTACGAGCAGTACTTC
CDR3 protein: CASSLGAAYEQYF
clone size: .
D gene: .
J gene: TRBJ2-7
V gene: TRBV12-3/TRBV12-4

CDR3 DNA: TGTGCCAGCAGCCAGGACAGGGGATTCCTCGAGACCCAGTACTTC
CDR3 protein: CASSQDRGFLETQYF
clone size: .
D gene: TRBD1
J gene: TRBJ2-5
V gene: TRBV7-9

CDR3 DNA: TGTGCCAGCAGTTACCCGCAGGGGGGTACGCAGTATTTT
CDR3 protein: CASSYPQGGTQYF
clone size: .
D gene: .
J gene: TRBJ2-3
V gene: TRBV6-6

CDR3 DNA: TGCGCCAGCAGTCGAAACCCGACAGGGATGGACTACGAGCAGTACTTC
CDR3 protein: CASSRNPTGMDYEQYF
clone size: .
D gene: TRBD1
J gene: TRBJ2-7
V gene: TRBV23-1

CDR3 DNA: TGTGCCAGCAAACAAGGGGCTGACTATGGCTACACCTTC
CDR3 protein: CASKQGADYGYTF
clone size: .
D gene: .
J gene: TRBJ1-2
V gene: TRBV2

CDR3 DNA: TGTGCCAGCAGCCGCTCTGTCTGGTCGGGGCCAGGGGGAGGCGAGCAGTACTTC
CDR3 protein: CASSRSVWSGPGGGEQYF
clone size: .
D gene: .
J gene: TRBJ2-7
V gene: TRBV7-6

CDR3 DNA: TGTGCCAGCAGTGGGAACAGGGGATACTACGAGCAGTACTTC
CDR3 protein: CASSGNRGYYEQYF
clone size: .
D gene: TRBD1
J gene: TRBJ2-7
V gene: TRBV28

CDR3 DNA: TGTGCCAGCAGCCAAGAGGGGACTCTCCTTTTT
CDR3 protein: CASSQEGTLLF
clone size: once
D gene: .
J gene: TRBJ1-1
V gene: TRBV4-2

CDR3 DNA: TGTGCCAGCAGCCGCGACCGGGGTAATTCACCCCTCCACTTT
CDR3 protein: CASSRDRGNSPLHF
clone size: .
D gene: .
J gene: TRBJ1-6
V gene: TRBV11-2

CDR3 DNA: TGTGCCAGCAGTCCGGGACAGGGGGCGGACTATGGCTACACCTTC
CDR3 protein: CASSPGQGADYGYTF
clone size: .
D gene: TRBD1
J gene: TRBJ1-2
V gene: TRBV5-4

CDR3 DNA: TGTGCCAGCAGCCCCGAGACAGGGGGTGAAAAACTGTTTTTT
CDR3 protein: CASSPETGGEKLFF
clone size: .
D gene: TRBD1
J gene: TRBJ1-4
V gene: TRBV6-5

CDR3 DNA: TGTGCCAGCAGCCATAGCGGGTCCTCCTACAATGAGCAGTTCTTC
CDR3 protein: CASSHSGSSYNEQFF
clone size: .
D gene: TRBD2
J gene: TRBJ2-1
V gene: TRBV11-3

CDR3 DNA: TGTGCCAGCCGCGGGCCAATAGGCATGAACACTGAAGCTTTCTTT
CDR3 protein: CASRGPIGMNTEAFF
clone size: .
D gene: .
J gene: TRBJ1-1
V gene: TRBV7-8

CDR3 DNA: TGCGCCAGCAGGTCCCTGGGAGGGGAATCAGATACGCAGTATTTT
CDR3 protein: CASRSLGGESDTQYF
clone size: once
D gene: TRBD2
J gene: TRBJ2-3
V gene: TRBV5-1

CDR3 DNA: TGTGCCAGTAGAACCAACGAGGCCGGGGAGCTGTTTTTT
CDR3 protein: CASRTNEAGELFF
clone size: .
D gene: .
J gene: TRBJ2-2
V gene: TRBV19

CDR3 DNA: TGTGCCAGCAGCTTTGGTCCTCAGGGGGCTTGGACCGGGGAGCTGTTTTTT
CDR3 protein: CASSFGPQGAWTGELFF
clone size: once
D gene: .
J gene: TRBJ2-2
V gene: TRBV12-1

CDR3 DNA: TGTGCCAGCAGCCAAAGTAGTCTCACAGCGGGGCAGTACTTC
CDR3 protein: CASSQSSLTAGQYF
clone size: .
D gene: .
J gene: TRBJ2-7
V gene: TRBV3-1/TRBV3-2

CDR3 DNA: TGTGCCAGCAGTCCCGGGACAGGGGCGGTTGGAGAGCAGTACTTC
CDR3 protein: CASSPGTGAVGEQYF
clone size: .
D gene: TRBD1
J gene: TRBJ2-7
V gene: TRBV2

CDR3 DNA: TGTGCCAGCAGCCCGACCCTGACTAGCGGGAGGGCCCCCACCGGGGAGCTGTTTTTT
CDR3 protein: CASSPTLTSGRAPTGELFF
clone size: .
D gene: TRBD2
J gene: TRBJ2-2
V gene: TRBV13